This T cell receptor beta chain was identified during a study of T cell responses to AZD1222 COVID-19 vaccine. Method: immunoSEQ multiplex PCR; TCRdb's copy keeps in-frame clones and lacks some. The sample consists of 150,000 or so clones, 90% to 95% of them appearing once. Study conclusions and caveats: Baseline antibody screening turned up just 6 or 7 seropositive AZD1222 recipients. With dominance at 160-218 and 743-854, vaccine-associated CD4 TCRs spanned spike. Two AZD1222 doses significantly raised spike-specific TCR breadth and depth over controls. Samples come after the peak T cell response, not at day 14.

Remarks on this clone: Its antigen is undetermined.

The sequenced sample was peripheral blood, obtained 28 days after the second AZD1222 dose. The TCR was taken from an adult who received the AZD1222 COVID-19 vaccine.

Here the CDR3 reads CRAWEQYF. The CDR3 DNA is TGCAGGGCGTGGGAGCAGTACTTC. The rearrangement joins TRBV20-1 to TRBJ2-7; D ambiguous. The length of the CDR3 is 8 residues. From germline, CDR1 is DFQATT and CDR2 SNEGSKA (reference sequence).